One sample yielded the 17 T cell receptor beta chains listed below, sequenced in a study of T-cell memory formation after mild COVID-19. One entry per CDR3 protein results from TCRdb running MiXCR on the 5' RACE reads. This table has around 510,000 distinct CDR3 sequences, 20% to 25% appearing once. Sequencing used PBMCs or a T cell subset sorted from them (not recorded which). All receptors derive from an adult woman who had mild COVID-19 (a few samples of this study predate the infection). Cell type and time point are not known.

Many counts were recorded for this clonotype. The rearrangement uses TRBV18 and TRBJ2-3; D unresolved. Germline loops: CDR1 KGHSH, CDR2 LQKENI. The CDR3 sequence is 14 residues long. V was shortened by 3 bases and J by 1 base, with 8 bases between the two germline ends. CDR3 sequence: CASSPAVRTDTQYF. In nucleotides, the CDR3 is TGTGCCAGCTCACCGGCTGTTCGCACAGATACGCAGTATTTT.

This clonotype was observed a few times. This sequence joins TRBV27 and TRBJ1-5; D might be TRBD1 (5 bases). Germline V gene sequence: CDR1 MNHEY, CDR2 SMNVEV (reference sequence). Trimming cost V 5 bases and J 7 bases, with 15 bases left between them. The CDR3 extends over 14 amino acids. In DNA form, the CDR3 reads TGTGCCAGCAGTCCAGCAGGGAGGGGACAGCCCCAGCATTTT. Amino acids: CASSPAGRGQPQHF.

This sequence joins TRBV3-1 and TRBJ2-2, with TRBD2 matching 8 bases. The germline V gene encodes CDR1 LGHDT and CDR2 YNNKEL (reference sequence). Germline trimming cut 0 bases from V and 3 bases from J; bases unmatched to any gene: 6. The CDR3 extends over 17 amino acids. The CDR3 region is CASSQDIGRGYTGELFF. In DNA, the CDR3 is TGTGCCAGCAGCCAAGATATCGGGAGGGGGTACACCGGGGAGCTGTTTTTT.

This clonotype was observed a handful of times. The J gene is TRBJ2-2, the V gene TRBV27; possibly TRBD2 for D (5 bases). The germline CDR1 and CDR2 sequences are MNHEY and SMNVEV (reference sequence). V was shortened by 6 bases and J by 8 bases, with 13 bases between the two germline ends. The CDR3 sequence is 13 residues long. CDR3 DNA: TGTGCCAGCAGGAGGGTCGTGATGGGGGAGCTGTTTTTT. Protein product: CASRRVVMGELFF.

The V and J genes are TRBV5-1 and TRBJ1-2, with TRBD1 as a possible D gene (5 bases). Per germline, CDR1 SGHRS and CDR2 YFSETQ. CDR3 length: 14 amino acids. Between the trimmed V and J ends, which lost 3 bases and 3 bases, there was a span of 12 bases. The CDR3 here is CASSSWVGDYGYTF. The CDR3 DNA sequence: TGCGCCAGCAGCTCCTGGGTGGGGGACTATGGCTACACCTTC.

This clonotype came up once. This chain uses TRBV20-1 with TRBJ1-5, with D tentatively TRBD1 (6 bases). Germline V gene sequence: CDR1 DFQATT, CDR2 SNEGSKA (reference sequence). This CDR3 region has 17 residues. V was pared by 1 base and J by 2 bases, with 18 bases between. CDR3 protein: CSARVPVAGVGNQPQHF. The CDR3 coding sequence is TGCAGTGCTAGAGTACCCGTAGCAGGGGTGGGCAATCAGCCCCAGCATTTT.

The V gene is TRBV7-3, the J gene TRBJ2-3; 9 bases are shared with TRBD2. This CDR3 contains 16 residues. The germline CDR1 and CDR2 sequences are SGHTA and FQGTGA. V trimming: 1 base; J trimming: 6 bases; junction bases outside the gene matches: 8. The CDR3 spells CASSLIAGVGTDTQYF. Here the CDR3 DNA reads TGTGCCAGCAGCTTAATAGCGGGAGTCGGTACGGATACGCAGTATTTT.

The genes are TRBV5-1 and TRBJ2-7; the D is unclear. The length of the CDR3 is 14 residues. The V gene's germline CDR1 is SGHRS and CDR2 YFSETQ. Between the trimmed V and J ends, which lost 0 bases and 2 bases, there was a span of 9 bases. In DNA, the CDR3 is TGCGCCAGCAGCTTGGGAGCAGACACCTACGAGCAGTACTTC. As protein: CASSLGADTYEQYF. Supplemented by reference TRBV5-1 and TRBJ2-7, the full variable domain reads KAGVTQTPRYLIKTRGQQVTLSCSPISGHRSVSWYQQTPGQGLQFLFEYFSETQRNKGNFPGRFSGRQFSNSRSEMNVSTLELGDSALYLCASSLGADTYEQYFGPGTRLTVT.

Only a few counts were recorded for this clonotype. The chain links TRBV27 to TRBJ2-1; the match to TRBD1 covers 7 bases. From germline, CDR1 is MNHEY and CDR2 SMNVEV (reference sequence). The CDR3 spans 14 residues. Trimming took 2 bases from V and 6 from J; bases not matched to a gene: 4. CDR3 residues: CASSLPGTANEQFF. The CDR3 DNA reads TGTGCCAGCAGTTTACCGGGGACAGCCAATGAGCAGTTCTTC.

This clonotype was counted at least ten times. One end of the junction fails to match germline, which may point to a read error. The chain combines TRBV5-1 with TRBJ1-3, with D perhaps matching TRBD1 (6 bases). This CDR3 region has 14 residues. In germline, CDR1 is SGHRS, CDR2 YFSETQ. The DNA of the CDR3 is TGTGCCAGCAGCTTAGGGGGGACGGGAAACACCATATATTTT. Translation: CASSLGGTGNTIYF.

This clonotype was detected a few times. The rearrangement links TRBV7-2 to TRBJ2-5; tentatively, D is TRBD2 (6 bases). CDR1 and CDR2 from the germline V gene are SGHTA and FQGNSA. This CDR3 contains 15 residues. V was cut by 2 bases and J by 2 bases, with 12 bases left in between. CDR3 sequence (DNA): TGTGCCAGCAGCTTAAGGCGGGGCGGGCAAGAGACCCAGTACTTC. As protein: CASSLRRGGQETQYF.

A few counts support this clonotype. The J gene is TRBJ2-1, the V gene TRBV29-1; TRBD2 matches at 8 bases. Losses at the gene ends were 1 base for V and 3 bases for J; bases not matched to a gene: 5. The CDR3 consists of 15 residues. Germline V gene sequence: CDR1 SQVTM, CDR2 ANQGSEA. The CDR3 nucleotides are TGCAGCGTTGAAGTTTCGGGAGGGGTCTACAATGAGCAGTTCTTC. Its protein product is CSVEVSGGVYNEQFF.

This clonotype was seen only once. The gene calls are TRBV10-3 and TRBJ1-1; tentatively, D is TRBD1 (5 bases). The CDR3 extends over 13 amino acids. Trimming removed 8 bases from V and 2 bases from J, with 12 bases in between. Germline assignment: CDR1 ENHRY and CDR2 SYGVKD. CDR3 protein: CAIGGGGNTEAFF. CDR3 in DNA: TGTGCCATCGGGGGGGGAGGCAACACTGAAGCTTTCTTT.

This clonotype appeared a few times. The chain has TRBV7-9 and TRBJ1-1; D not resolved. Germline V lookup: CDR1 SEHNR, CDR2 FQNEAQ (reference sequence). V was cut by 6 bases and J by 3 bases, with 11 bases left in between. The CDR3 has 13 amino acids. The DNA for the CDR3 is TGTGCCAGCAGGCAGTTATCGGACACTGAAGCTTTCTTT. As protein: CASRQLSDTEAFF.

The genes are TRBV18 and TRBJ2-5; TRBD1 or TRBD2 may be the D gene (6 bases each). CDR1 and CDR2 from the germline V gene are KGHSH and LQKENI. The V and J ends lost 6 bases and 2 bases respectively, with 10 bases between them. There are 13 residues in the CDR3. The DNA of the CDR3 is TGTGCCAGCTCCGGGGGCCAGCAAGAGACCCAGTACTTC. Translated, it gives CASSGGQQETQYF.

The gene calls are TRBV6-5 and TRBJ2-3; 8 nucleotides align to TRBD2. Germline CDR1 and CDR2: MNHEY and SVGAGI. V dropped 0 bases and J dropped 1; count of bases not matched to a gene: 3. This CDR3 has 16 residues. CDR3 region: CASSYSGGGRTDTQYF. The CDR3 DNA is TGTGCCAGCAGTTACTCTGGCGGGGGGCGCACAGATACGCAGTATTTT.

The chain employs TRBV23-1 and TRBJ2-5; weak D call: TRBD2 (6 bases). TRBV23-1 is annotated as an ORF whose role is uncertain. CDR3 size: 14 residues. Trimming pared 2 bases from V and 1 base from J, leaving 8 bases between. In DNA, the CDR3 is TGCGCCAGCAGTCAAGCGGGGCCCCAAGAGACCCAGTACTTC. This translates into CASSQAGPQETQYF.